What follows describes a single TCR beta chain. The CDR3 loop spans 15 amino acids. The V end was cut by 0 bases, the J end by 0 bases, with 9 bases between. Germline V lookup: CDR1 SGHTS, CDR2 YDEGEE. The record originates from a study of blood T cell repertoires in COVID-19. On the study more broadly: Samples taken during acute and convalescent COVID-19 were collected in the United States, Italy and Spain. PBMCs, B-cell-depleted T cells, or T cells provided the cDNA or gDNA that made up the material.

As handled by the study authors: Nucleated cell counts were estimated from reference gene primer amplification. Some clones are missing from TCRdb's copy, which holds only in-frame ones; the method was immunoSEQ multiplex PCR. V and J calls and clone size follow that table, whereas D and trimming were derived from the DNA. Altogether 45,000 or so clones are present, roughly four fifths being singletons, with the ten largest covering around 15%. The source of this sequence is a human donor in a cohort sampled during active COVID-19. This chain joins TRBV5-8 and TRBJ2-5; D may be TRBD1 (5 bases). Sequenced: peripheral blood. The CDR3: CASSLGQMYQETQYF. DNA of the CDR3: TGTGCCAGCAGCTTGGGACAGATGTACCAAGAGACCCAGTACTTC.